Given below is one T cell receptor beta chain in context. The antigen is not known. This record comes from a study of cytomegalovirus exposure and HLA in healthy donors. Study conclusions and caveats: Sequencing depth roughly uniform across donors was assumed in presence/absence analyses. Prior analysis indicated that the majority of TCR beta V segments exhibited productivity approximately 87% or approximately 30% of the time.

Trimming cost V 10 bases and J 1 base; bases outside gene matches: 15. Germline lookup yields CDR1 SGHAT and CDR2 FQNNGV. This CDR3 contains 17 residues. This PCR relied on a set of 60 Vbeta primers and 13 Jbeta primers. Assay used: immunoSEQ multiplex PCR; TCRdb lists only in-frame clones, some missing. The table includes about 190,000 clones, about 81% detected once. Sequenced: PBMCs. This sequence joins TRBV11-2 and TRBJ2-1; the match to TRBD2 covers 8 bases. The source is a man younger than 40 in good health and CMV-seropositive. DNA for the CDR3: TGTGCCACCCGGGAAGCCAGCGGGAGAGGGTCCTACAATGAGCAGTTCTTC. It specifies CATREASGRGSYNEQFF.